The source of this TCR beta chain is a study of blood T cell repertoires in COVID-19. Study details: T cells, B-cell-depleted T cells, or PBMCs provided the cDNA or gDNA that served as material.

CDR1 is MGHRA, CDR2 YSYEKL, per germline. The J segment lost 5 bases and the V segment lost 0 bases, leaving 16 bases of the junction unmatched. The CDR3 is 20 residues long. Repertoires were generated with immunoSEQ multiplex PCR, while TCRdb's copy carries only in-frame clones and drops some. The table records about 65,000 clones, approximately 80% of them present only once. The rearrangement joins TRBV4-1 to TRBJ2-5; 12 nucleotides line up with TRBD2. The sequence derives from a man older than 75 with acute or convalescent COVID-19. Material for sequencing was peripheral blood. The CDR3 reads CASSQEPRMGLAGGLETQYF. The CDR3 DNA reads TGCGCCAGCAGCCAAGAGCCACGGATGGGGCTAGCGGGGGGGCTGGAGACCCAGTACTTC.